This T cell receptor beta chain was identified in a study of blood T cell repertoires in COVID-19. Study summary: Acute and convalescent COVID-19 specimens originated in the United States, Italy and Spain. The analysed material was cDNA or gDNA that came from T cells, B-cell-depleted T cells, or PBMCs.

In the authors' workflow: How many nucleated cells were present was estimated from reference gene primer amplification. Produced via immunoSEQ multiplex PCR; TCRdb's table is partial and in-frame only. For V, J and clone size, that table is used; D and trimming come from the DNA. Among some 290,000 clones listed, roughly 87% were seen once. With 5 bases clipped from V and 2 bases from J, the junction kept 6 bases outside the gene matches. This CDR3 spans 15 amino acids. CDR1 is MNHEY and CDR2 is SVGAGI in the germline V gene. Sequencing input: peripheral blood. This chain joins TRBV6-5 and TRBJ2-1; 7 bases match TRBD2. The TCR sequence derives from a woman aged 45-65 years who had recovered from COVID-19. The CDR3 is CASSTPGLPYNEQFF. CDR3 nucleotides: TGTGCCAGCAGTACCCCGGGACTACCCTACAATGAGCAGTTCTTC.